This T cell receptor beta chain is drawn from a study of lymphopenia after photon versus proton radiotherapy. Study-wide findings and caveats: Post-nadir TCR diversity decline inversely tracked overall survival among those who died. Authors raise, but do not show, better survival with proton therapy. Photon-treated patients lost naive T cells and TCR diversity; proton-treated stayed stable. After the lymphocyte nadir, photon-treated repertoires showed oligoclonal expansion, especially of CD8+ Temra cells.

This CDR3 has 14 amino acids. After removal of 6 bases from V and 3 bases from J, the junction contained 6 bases not matched to a gene. Germline V lookup: CDR1 MNHEY, CDR2 SVGAGI. This table comes from immunoSEQ multiplex PCR, and its TCRdb copy is limited to in-frame clones, with some not included. The sample records 77,000 or so clones, around four fifths being singletons. Comment on this clone: The antigen remains unidentified.

J is TRBJ2-7 and V is TRBV6-5, with 9 positions matching TRBD1. This TCR derives from a man aged 55 to 70 with pancreatic cancer. Specimen: peripheral blood, collected from a patient treated with proton-based radiotherapy. The CDR3 sequence is CASSRGTGSYEQYF. CDR3 nucleotides: TGTGCCAGCAGCCGAGGGACAGGGAGCTACGAGCAGTACTTC.